The T cell receptor beta chain described here comes from a study of T cells in Graves' hyperthyroidism and ophthalmopathy. The overall study: Peripheral blood was drawn at first diagnosis, prior to all treatment.

Exclusion of patients followed from uncontrolled infection, other autoimmune disease, pregnancy or lactation. This clonotype was observed a few times. The antigen remains unidentified. RNA transcripts yielded amplified TCR beta CDR3 regions. When the TCR CDR3 underwent first-round RT-PCR, the HTBI primer set was used. TCRdb ran MiXCR on the multiplex PCR reads and lists one entry per CDR3 protein. The table includes 350,000 to 400,000 distinct CDR3 sequences, approximately 19% detected once. Overall study findings and caveats: The blood repertoire included most of the expanded thyroid clonotypes above 0.001.

V lost 5 bases and J 0 bases, leaving 17 bases between the germline ends. Germline V gene sequence: CDR1 SGHAT, CDR2 FQDESV (reference sequence). CDR3 size: 17 residues. The chain joins TRBV11-1 to TRBJ1-3; D is uncertain. The sequence was collected from a woman aged 18-30 years with Graves' hyperthyroidism. The sequencing input was blood. The CDR3 nucleotides are TGTGCCAGCAGCCCCGGGGTCAGGCAGGACTCTGGAAACACCATATATTTT. This gives the protein CASSPGVRQDSGNTIYF.